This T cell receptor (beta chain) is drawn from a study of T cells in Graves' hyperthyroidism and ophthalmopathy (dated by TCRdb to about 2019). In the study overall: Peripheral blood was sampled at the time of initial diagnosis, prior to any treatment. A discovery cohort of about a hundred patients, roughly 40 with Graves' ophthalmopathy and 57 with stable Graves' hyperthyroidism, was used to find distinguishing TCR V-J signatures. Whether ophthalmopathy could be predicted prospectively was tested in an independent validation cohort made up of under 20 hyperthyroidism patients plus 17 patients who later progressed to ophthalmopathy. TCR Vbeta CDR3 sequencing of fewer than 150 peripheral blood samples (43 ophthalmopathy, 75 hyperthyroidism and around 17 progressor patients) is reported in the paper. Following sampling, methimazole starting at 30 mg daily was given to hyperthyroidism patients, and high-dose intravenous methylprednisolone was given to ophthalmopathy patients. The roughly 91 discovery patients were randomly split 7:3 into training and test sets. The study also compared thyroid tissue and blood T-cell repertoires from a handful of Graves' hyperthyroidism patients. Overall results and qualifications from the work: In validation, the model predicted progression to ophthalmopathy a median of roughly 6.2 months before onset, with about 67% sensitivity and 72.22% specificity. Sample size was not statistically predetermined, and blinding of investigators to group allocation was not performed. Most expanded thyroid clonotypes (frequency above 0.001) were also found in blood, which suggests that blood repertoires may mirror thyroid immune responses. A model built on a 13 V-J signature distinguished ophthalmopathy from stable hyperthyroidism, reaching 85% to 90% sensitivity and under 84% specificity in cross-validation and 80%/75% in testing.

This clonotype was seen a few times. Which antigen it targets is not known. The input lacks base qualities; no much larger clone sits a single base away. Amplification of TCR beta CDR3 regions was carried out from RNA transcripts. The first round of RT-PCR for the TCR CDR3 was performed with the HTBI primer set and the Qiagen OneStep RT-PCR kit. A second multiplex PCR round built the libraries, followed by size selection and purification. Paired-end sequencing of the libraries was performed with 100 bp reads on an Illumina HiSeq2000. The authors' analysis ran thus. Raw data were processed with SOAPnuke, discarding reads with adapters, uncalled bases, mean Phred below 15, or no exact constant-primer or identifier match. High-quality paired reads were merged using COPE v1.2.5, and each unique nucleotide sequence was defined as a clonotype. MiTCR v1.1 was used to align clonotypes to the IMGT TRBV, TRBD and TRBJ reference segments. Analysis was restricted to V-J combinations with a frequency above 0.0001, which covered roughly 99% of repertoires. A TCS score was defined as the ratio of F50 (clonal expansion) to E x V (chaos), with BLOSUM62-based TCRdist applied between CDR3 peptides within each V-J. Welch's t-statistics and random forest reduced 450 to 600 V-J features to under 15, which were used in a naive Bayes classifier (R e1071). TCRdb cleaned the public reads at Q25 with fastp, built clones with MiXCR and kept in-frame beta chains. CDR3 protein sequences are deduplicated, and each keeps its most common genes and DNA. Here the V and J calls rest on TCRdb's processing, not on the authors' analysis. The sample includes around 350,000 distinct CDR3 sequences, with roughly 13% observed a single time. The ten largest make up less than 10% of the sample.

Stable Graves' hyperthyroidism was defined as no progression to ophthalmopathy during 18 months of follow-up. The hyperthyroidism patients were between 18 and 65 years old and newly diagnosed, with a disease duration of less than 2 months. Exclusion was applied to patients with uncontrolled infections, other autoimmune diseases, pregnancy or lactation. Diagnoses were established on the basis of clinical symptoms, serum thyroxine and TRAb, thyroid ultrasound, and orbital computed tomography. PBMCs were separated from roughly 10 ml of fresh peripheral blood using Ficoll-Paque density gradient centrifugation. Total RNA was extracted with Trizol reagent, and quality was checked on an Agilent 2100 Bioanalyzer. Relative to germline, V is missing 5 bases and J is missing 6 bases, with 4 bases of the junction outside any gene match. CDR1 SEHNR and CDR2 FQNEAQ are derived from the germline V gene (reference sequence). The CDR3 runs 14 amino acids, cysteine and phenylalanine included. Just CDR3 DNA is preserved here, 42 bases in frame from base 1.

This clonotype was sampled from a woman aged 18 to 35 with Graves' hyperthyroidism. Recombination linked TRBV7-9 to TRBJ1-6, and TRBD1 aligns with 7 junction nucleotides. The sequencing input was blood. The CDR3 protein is CASSDRVANSPLHF. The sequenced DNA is TGTGCCAGCAGCGACAGGGTGGCTAATTCACCCCTCCACTTT.